What follows are 19 T cell receptor beta chains derived from one specimen sequenced in a study of shared clonotypes between healthy human individuals. Produced via immunoSEQ multiplex PCR; TCRdb's table is partial and in-frame only. The table lists roughly 2.5 million clones, more than 90% of them singletons. Specimen: naive CD4+ T cells sorted from blood. Noted subset: CD45RA+ positively selected. All receptors derive from a man aged 18 to 29 in good health.

V gene TRBV9 combines with J gene TRBJ2-1; 11 bases match TRBD1. CDR1 and CDR2 (germline): SGDLS, YYNGEE. V gave up 4 bases and J gave up 1 base; unmatched junction bases: 7. This CDR3 spans 17 amino acids. In DNA, the CDR3 is TGTGCCAGCAGCCCTCCCTGGGACAGGGGGTCCTACAATGAGCAGTTCTTC. Residues: CASSPPWDRGSYNEQFF.

The chain employs TRBV18 and TRBJ2-3; no clear D. The CDR3 loop spans 13 amino acids. The germline V gene has CDR1 KGHSH and CDR2 LQKENI. The V gene lost 5 bases and the J gene lost 2 bases, with 8 bases spanning the gap. CDR3 sequence reads: CASSGFNTDTQYF. The CDR3 DNA sequence: TGTGCCAGCTCAGGGTTCAACACAGATACGCAGTATTTT.

The genes are TRBV28 and TRBJ2-7, with 7 bases aligning to TRBD2. The CDR3 loop spans 15 amino acids. Trimming cost V 1 base and J 3 bases; bases outside gene matches: 6. From germline, CDR1 is MDHEN and CDR2 SYDVKM. The DNA for the CDR3 is TGTGCCAGCAGTTTATCAACCTGGGGGGGCTACGAGCAGTACTTC. This encodes CASSLSTWGGYEQYF.

This chain connects TRBV5-1 to TRBJ2-7; maybe TRBD1 (6 bases). V was cut by 1 base and J by 6 bases, with 17 bases left in between. Germline CDR1 reads SGHRS; CDR2 reads YFSETQ. This CDR3 has 15 residues. The CDR3 protein is CASSLFPGQITEQYF. DNA of the CDR3: TGCGCCAGCAGCTTGTTTCCGGGACAAATCACCGAGCAGTACTTC. The full variable domain, with the rest looked up from reference TRBV5-1 and TRBJ2-7, is KAGVTQTPRYLIKTRGQQVTLSCSPISGHRSVSWYQQTPGQGLQFLFEYFSETQRNKGNFPGRFSGRQFSNSRSEMNVSTLELGDSALYLCASSLFPGQITEQYFGPGTRLTVT.

This clone was found a few times. Additional DNA sequences in this sample encode the identical CDR3. This chain connects TRBV2 to TRBJ1-2, with unresolved D. The germline CDR1 and CDR2 sequences are SNHLY and FYNNEI. V was clipped by 2 bases and J by 4 bases, with 5 bases between them. CDR3 length equals 12 residues. CDR3 DNA sequence: TGTGCCAGCAGTGAACGAGGCTATGGCTACACCTTC. Translation: CASSERGYGYTF.

The V and J genes are TRBV29-1 and TRBJ1-1, with D uncertain. The length of the CDR3 is 12 residues. Per germline, CDR1 SQVTM and CDR2 ANQGSEA. Trimming cost V 2 bases and J 1 base, with 5 bases left between them. The CDR3 sequence is CSVEQENTEAFF. The DNA for the CDR3 is TGCAGCGTTGAACAGGAGAACACTGAAGCTTTCTTT.

Comment on this clone: The same CDR3 can be traced to other DNA sequences in this sample. J is TRBJ1-2 and V is TRBV30, with 9 nucleotides matching TRBD1. The CDR3 is made up of 11 amino acids. Germline CDR1 and CDR2: GTSNPN and SVGIG (reference sequence). The ends lost 3 bases at V and 7 bases at J; junction bases unmatched: 0. The CDR3 coding sequence is TGTGCCTGGAGGGGACAGGGTGGCTACACCTTC. This encodes CAWRGQGGYTF.

This clone was seen more than once but under ten times. J is TRBJ1-1 and V is TRBV7-2; D uncertain. Trimming left V 5 bases short and J 3 bases short, with 13 bases between. Germline V gene lookup returns CDR1 SGHTA and CDR2 FQGNSA. The CDR3 is made up of 14 amino acids. The CDR3 sequence: CASSTPVGHTEAFF. DNA for the CDR3: TGTGCCAGCAGCACCCCTGTAGGGCACACTGAAGCTTTCTTT.

This chain joins TRBV7-2 and TRBJ1-2; possibly TRBD1 for D (6 bases). Trimming took 5 bases from V and 7 from J, leaving 20 bases between them. The CDR3 runs 15 residues. Germline V gene lookup returns CDR1 SGHTA and CDR2 FQGNSA. CDR3 bases: TGTGCCAGCAGCCCGTACTATCACAGGGACGGTGGCTACACCTTC. This gives the protein CASSPYYHRDGGYTF.

The chain links TRBV6-6 to TRBJ1-5; 7 bases map to TRBD1. Germline CDR1 is MNHNY and CDR2 is SVGAGI (reference sequence). The CDR3 is 14 amino acids. V dropped 7 bases and J dropped 2; count of bases not matched to a gene: 5. The CDR3 region is CASTRQGGNQPQHF. CDR3 in DNA: TGTGCCAGCACCCGACAGGGCGGCAATCAGCCCCAGCATTTT.

Notes on this clone: This sample also contains other DNA sequences that code for the same CDR3. This chain uses TRBV7-9 with TRBJ1-2; D is unclear. The V end was cut by 1 base, the J end by 4 bases, with 10 bases between. This CDR3 has 14 residues. Germline assignment: CDR1 SEHNR and CDR2 FQNEAQ (reference sequence). CDR3 nucleotides: TGTGCCAGCAGCTTAGTTGGCGGAGGCTATGGCTACACCTTC. It specifies CASSLVGGGYGYTF.

V gene TRBV12-1 combines with J gene TRBJ1-1. TRBV12-1 is recorded as a pseudogene. The CDR3 covers 14 residues. The CDR3: CASSHGRLNTEAFF. The DNA of the CDR3 is TGTGCCAGCAGCCACGGGAGGCTGAACACTGAAGCTTTCTTT.

The rearrangement joins TRBV14 to TRBJ2-5; D not certain. From germline, CDR1 is SGHDN and CDR2 FVKESK. Trimming stripped 0 bases from V and 3 bases from J, with 11 bases between. The CDR3 has 15 residues. CDR3 in amino acids: CASSQDTAFKETQYF. CDR3 DNA: TGTGCCAGCAGCCAAGACACGGCTTTCAAAGAGACCCAGTACTTC.

V usage is TRBV7-8 and J usage is TRBJ2-7, with 7 bases matching TRBD2. The CDR3 sequence is 16 residues long. Looked up from germline, CDR1 is SGHVS and CDR2 is FQNEAQ. Germline trimming cut 1 base from V and 4 bases from J; bases unmatched to any gene: 10. CDR3 sequence: CASSLGLVTSTYEQYF. The DNA for the CDR3 is TGTGCCAGCAGCTTAGGTCTTGTGACTAGCACTTACGAGCAGTACTTC.

In regard to this clone: The sample carries other DNA sequences with the same CDR3. The genes are TRBV7-2 and TRBJ2-3; 8 bases map to TRBD1. The CDR3 covers 14 residues. V shed 6 bases and J 6 bases; nucleotides not matched to a gene: 8. Looked up from germline, CDR1 is SGHTA and CDR2 is FQGNSA. For the CDR3, the DNA is TGTGCCAGCAGTCCCGGACAGGGTAGGGATACGCAGTATTTT. It specifies CASSPGQGRDTQYF. Full variable domain (missing parts from reference TRBV7-2 and TRBJ2-3): GAGVSQSPSNKVTEKGKDVELRCDPISGHTALYWYRQSLGQGLEFLIYFQGNSAPDKSGLPSDRFSAERTGGSVSTLTIQRTQQEDSAVYLCASSPGQGRDTQYFGPGTRLTVL.

This chain connects TRBV27 to TRBJ2-3; 8 nucleotides match TRBD1. The V segment lost 6 bases and the J segment 1 base; nucleotides outside the gene matches: 6. The CDR3 extends over 15 amino acids. Germline V gene data show CDR1 as MNHEY and CDR2 as SMNVEV (reference sequence). The CDR3 region has the DNA TGTGCCAGCAGCGGACAGGGTGTCGGCACAGATACGCAGTATTTT. It yields the protein CASSGQGVGTDTQYF.

The rearrangement joins TRBV18 to TRBJ2-7, with 9 nucleotides matching TRBD1. CDR3 length equals 16 residues. The J segment lost 2 bases and the V segment lost 6 bases, leaving 11 bases of the junction unmatched. Germline CDR1 reads KGHSH; CDR2 reads LQKENI. The CDR3 DNA reads TGTGCCAGCTCGCTCCCTCCCGGGACAGGGACCTACGAGCAGTACTTC. Its protein product is CASSLPPGTGTYEQYF.

This chain uses TRBV7-9 with TRBJ2-7, with D perhaps being TRBD1 or TRBD2 (5 bases each). Between the trimmed V and J ends, which lost 5 bases and 4 bases, there was a span of 24 bases. The CDR3 consists of 17 residues. Per the germline V gene, CDR1 is SEHNR and CDR2 is FQNEAQ (reference sequence). The CDR3 spells CASSPPLGASSTYEQYF. DNA of the CDR3: TGTGCCAGCAGCCCTCCCCTCGGGGCTAGCAGTACGTACGAGCAGTACTTC.

CDR3 in DNA: TGTGCCAGCAGCTACCGGGACAGCTACAATGAGCAGTTCTTC. Translating gives CASSYRDSYNEQFF. The chain is built from TRBV7-9 and TRBJ2-1, with 7 bases lining up with TRBD1. Germline lookup yields CDR1 SEHNR and CDR2 FQNEAQ (reference sequence). CDR3 length: 14 amino acids. Losses at the gene ends were 4 bases for V and 3 bases for J; bases not matched to a gene: 3.